The rows below give T cell receptor beta chains drawn from one sample of a study of PD-1 blockade in classical Hodgkin lymphoma. The method was immunoSEQ multiplex PCR; TCRdb's version includes in-frame clones alone and lacks a portion of them. Of approximately 4,100 clones in the sample, 71% were seen once. This sample comprised peripheral blood mononuclear cells (PBMCs), obtained at baseline. The source of these receptors is a human donor with classical Hodgkin lymphoma. The CDR3 runs from the conserved cysteine through the conserved F or W. The D gene is left open where the match is weak. Only some rows state a clone size, as once, few, many or a class for expanded clones.

cdr3_aa: CASLGWDTQYF
cdr3_nt: TGTGCCAGCCTGGGGTGGGATACGCAGTATTTT
clone_size: -
v_call: TRBV6-5
d_call: -
j_call: TRBJ2-3

cdr3_aa: CASSLWTSGSYNEQFF
cdr3_nt: TGCGCCAGCAGCCTCTGGACTAGCGGGAGTTACAATGAGCAGTTCTTC
clone_size: -
v_call: TRBV5-1
d_call: TRBD2
j_call: TRBJ2-1

cdr3_aa: CASSQRLAGGGSYNEQFF
cdr3_nt: TGTGCCAGCAGCCAAAGACTAGCGGGAGGGGGATCCTACAATGAGCAGTTCTTC
clone_size: -
v_call: TRBV4-2
d_call: TRBD2
j_call: TRBJ2-1

cdr3_aa: CASSYESTGSYEQYF
cdr3_nt: TGTGCCAGCAGTTACGAAAGCACAGGCTCCTACGAGCAGTACTTC
clone_size: once
v_call: TRBV6-5
d_call: -
j_call: TRBJ2-7

cdr3_aa: CASSQEFSSSYNEQFF
cdr3_nt: TGTGCCAGTTCACAGGAATTCTCGAGCTCCTACAATGAGCAGTTCTTC
clone_size: -
v_call: TRBV27
d_call: -
j_call: TRBJ2-1

cdr3_aa: CASTLGGTYEQYF
cdr3_nt: TGTGCCAGCACCCTCGGAGGGACCTACGAGCAGTACTTC
clone_size: -
v_call: TRBV6-9
d_call: -
j_call: TRBJ2-7

cdr3_aa: CASSRQAFDTEAFF
cdr3_nt: TGTGCCAGCAGCCGTCAAGCTTTTGATACTGAAGCTTTCTTT
clone_size: -
v_call: TRBV6-5
d_call: -
j_call: TRBJ1-1

cdr3_aa: CASSEYRDRVNQPQHF
cdr3_nt: TGTGCCAGCAGTGAGTACCGGGACAGGGTCAATCAGCCCCAGCATTTT
clone_size: few
v_call: TRBV28
d_call: TRBD1
j_call: TRBJ1-5

cdr3_aa: CSVDHLGQGASDTQYF
cdr3_nt: TGCAGCGTTGATCATCTGGGACAGGGGGCTTCAGATACGCAGTATTTT
clone_size: -
v_call: TRBV29-1
d_call: TRBD1
j_call: TRBJ2-3

cdr3_aa: CASSDIAKNIQYF
cdr3_nt: TGTGCCAGCAGTGACATAGCCAAAAACATTCAGTACTTC
clone_size: -
v_call: TRBV5-4
d_call: -
j_call: TRBJ2-4

cdr3_aa: CATSRVRVLEFNEQFF
cdr3_nt: TGTGCCACCAGCAGAGTCAGGGTCTTAGAATTTAATGAGCAGTTCTTC
clone_size: -
v_call: TRBV15
d_call: -
j_call: TRBJ2-1

cdr3_aa: CASTRTRMGNTEAFF
cdr3_nt: TGTGCCAGCACCCGGACCCGGATGGGGAACACTGAAGCTTTCTTT
clone_size: medium-sized
v_call: TRBV5-6
d_call: -
j_call: TRBJ1-1

cdr3_aa: CASSQGRGPGHEQYF
cdr3_nt: TGTGCCAGCAGCCAAGGCCGGGGACCAGGGCACGAGCAGTACTTC
clone_size: -
v_call: TRBV14
d_call: -
j_call: TRBJ2-7

cdr3_aa: CASTRTGLRTSGIQHEQYF
cdr3_nt: TGTGCCAGCACCCGGACAGGACTTCGGACTAGCGGGATTCAGCACGAGCAGTACTTC
clone_size: -
v_call: TRBV28
d_call: TRBD2
j_call: TRBJ2-7

cdr3_aa: CASSQDRGRVLSKDTEAFF
cdr3_nt: TGCGCCAGCAGCCAAGATAGGGGCCGGGTTCTAAGTAAGGACACTGAAGCTTTCTTT
clone_size: -
v_call: TRBV4-1
d_call: -
j_call: TRBJ1-1

cdr3_aa: CASSAARASGSFDEQYF
cdr3_nt: TGTGCCAGCAGCGCCGCGCGGGCTAGCGGGAGTTTCGACGAGCAGTACTTC
clone_size: -
v_call: TRBV7-9
d_call: TRBD2
j_call: TRBJ2-7

cdr3_aa: CASSLWATSRETQYF
cdr3_nt: TGTGCCAGCAGCTTATGGGCTACCTCCAGGGAGACCCAGTACTTC
clone_size: -
v_call: TRBV7-2
d_call: -
j_call: TRBJ2-5

cdr3_aa: CASSWGTSAYTQYF
cdr3_nt: TGTGCCAGCAGTTGGGGGACTAGCGCGTATACGCAGTATTTT
clone_size: -
v_call: TRBV27
d_call: TRBD2
j_call: TRBJ2-3

cdr3_aa: CASSLGSGDPVDTQYF
cdr3_nt: TGTGCCAGCAGCTTGGGCTCGGGGGATCCTGTCGATACGCAGTATTTT
clone_size: -
v_call: TRBV5-7
d_call: -
j_call: TRBJ2-3

cdr3_aa: CSVESGGPRFNNEQFF
cdr3_nt: TGCAGCGTTGAATCCGGGGGCCCAAGGTTCAACAATGAGCAGTTCTTC
clone_size: -
v_call: TRBV29-1
d_call: -
j_call: TRBJ2-1

cdr3_aa: CASSPGRGSYNEQFF
cdr3_nt: TGTGCCAGCTCACCAGGGAGGGGTTCCTACAATGAGCAGTTCTTC
clone_size: -
v_call: TRBV18
d_call: TRBD2
j_call: TRBJ2-1

cdr3_aa: CASSQDHGTARSYEQYF
cdr3_nt: TGCGCCAGCAGCCAAGATCACGGGACAGCCCGGTCCTACGAGCAGTACTTC
clone_size: once
v_call: TRBV4-3
d_call: TRBD1
j_call: TRBJ2-7

cdr3_aa: CASIPTGGGTDTQYF
cdr3_nt: TGTGCCAGCATTCCTACCGGGGGGGGAACAGATACGCAGTATTTT
clone_size: -
v_call: TRBV6-6
d_call: TRBD2
j_call: TRBJ2-3

cdr3_aa: CASSYSNLDPQETQYF
cdr3_nt: TGTGCCAGCAGTTACTCGAACCTGGATCCCCAAGAGACCCAGTACTTC
clone_size: -
v_call: TRBV6-6
d_call: -
j_call: TRBJ2-5

cdr3_aa: CASTPRWWGTDTQYF
cdr3_nt: TGTGCCAGCACCCCTCGGTGGTGGGGCACAGATACGCAGTATTTT
clone_size: -
v_call: TRBV6-5
d_call: -
j_call: TRBJ2-3

cdr3_aa: CASSASGRHNEQFF
cdr3_nt: TGTGCCAGCAGCGCTAGCGGGAGGCACAATGAGCAGTTCTTC
clone_size: -
v_call: TRBV9
d_call: TRBD2
j_call: TRBJ2-1

cdr3_aa: CASSIEAGSYEQYF
cdr3_nt: TGTGCCAGTAGTATAGAGGCGGGCTCCTACGAGCAGTACTTC
clone_size: -
v_call: TRBV19
d_call: -
j_call: TRBJ2-7

cdr3_aa: CASSLSPGQGGQYF
cdr3_nt: TGTGCCAGCAGCTTATCCCCGGGACAGGGGGGGCAGTACTTC
clone_size: -
v_call: TRBV7-3
d_call: TRBD1
j_call: TRBJ2-7

cdr3_aa: CASSLKTKGDAGELFF
cdr3_nt: TGTGCCAGCAGCCTAAAGACCAAGGGTGACGCCGGGGAGCTGTTTTTT
clone_size: -
v_call: TRBV4-2
d_call: -
j_call: TRBJ2-2

cdr3_aa: CASSSGGLAGETQYF
cdr3_nt: TGTGCCAGCAGCTCAGGGGGACTAGCGGGAGAGACCCAGTACTTC
clone_size: -
v_call: TRBV7-2
d_call: TRBD2
j_call: TRBJ2-5

cdr3_aa: CASSQSSYEQYF
cdr3_nt: TGTGCCAGCAGCCAAAGCTCCTACGAGCAGTACTTC
clone_size: -
v_call: TRBV7-2
d_call: -
j_call: TRBJ2-7

cdr3_aa: CATSLGLAGVTDTQYF
cdr3_nt: TGTGCCACCAGCTTGGGACTAGCGGGAGTGACAGATACGCAGTATTTT
clone_size: -
v_call: TRBV15
d_call: TRBD2
j_call: TRBJ2-3

cdr3_aa: CASRRQEPNYGYTF
cdr3_nt: TGTGCCAGCCGACGACAGGAACCTAACTATGGCTACACCTTC
clone_size: -
v_call: TRBV27
d_call: -
j_call: TRBJ1-2

cdr3_aa: CASSETTSGMETQYF
cdr3_nt: TGTGCCAGCAGTGAAACGACTAGCGGGATGGAGACCCAGTACTTC
clone_size: medium-sized
v_call: TRBV25-1
d_call: TRBD2
j_call: TRBJ2-5

cdr3_aa: CASSLSGPGVEQYF
cdr3_nt: TGTGCCAGCAGCTTGTCCGGCCCGGGGGTCGAGCAGTACTTC
clone_size: -
v_call: TRBV11-2
d_call: -
j_call: TRBJ2-7